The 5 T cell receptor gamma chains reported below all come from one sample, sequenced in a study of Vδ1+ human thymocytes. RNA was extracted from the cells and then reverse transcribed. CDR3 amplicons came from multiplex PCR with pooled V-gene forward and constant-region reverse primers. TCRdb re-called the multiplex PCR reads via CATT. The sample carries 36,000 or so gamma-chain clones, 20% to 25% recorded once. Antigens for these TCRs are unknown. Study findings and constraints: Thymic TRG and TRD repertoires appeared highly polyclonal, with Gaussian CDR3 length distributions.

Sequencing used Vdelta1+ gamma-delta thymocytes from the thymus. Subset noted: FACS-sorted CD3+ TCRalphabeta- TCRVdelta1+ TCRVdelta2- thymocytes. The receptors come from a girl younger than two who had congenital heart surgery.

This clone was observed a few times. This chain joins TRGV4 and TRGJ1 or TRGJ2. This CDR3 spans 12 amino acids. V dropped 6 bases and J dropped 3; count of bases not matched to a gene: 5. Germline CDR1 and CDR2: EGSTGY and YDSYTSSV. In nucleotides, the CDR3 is TGTGCCACCTGGTCCCCTTATTATAAGAAACTCTTT. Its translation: CATWSPYYKKLF.

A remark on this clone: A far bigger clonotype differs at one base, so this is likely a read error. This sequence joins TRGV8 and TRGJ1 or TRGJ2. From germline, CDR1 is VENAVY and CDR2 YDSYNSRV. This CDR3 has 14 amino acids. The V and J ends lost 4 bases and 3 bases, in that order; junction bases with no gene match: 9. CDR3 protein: CATWDGPGYYKKLF. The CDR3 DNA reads TGTGCCACCTGGGACGGACCGGGTTATTATAAGAAACTCTTT.

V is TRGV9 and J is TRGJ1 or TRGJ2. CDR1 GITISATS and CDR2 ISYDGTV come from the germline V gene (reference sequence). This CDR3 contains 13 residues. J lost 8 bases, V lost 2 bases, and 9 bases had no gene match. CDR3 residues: CALWEASKDKKLF. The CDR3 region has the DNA TGTGCCTTGTGGGAGGCCTCGAAGGATAAGAAACTCTTT.

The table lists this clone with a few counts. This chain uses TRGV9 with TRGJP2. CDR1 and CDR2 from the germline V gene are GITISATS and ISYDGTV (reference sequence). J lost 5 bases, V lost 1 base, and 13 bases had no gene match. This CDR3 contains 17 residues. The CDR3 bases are TGTGCCTTGTGGGAGGTTCCAACCCGAGGAAGTGATTGGATCAAGACGTTT. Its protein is CALWEVPTRGSDWIKTF.

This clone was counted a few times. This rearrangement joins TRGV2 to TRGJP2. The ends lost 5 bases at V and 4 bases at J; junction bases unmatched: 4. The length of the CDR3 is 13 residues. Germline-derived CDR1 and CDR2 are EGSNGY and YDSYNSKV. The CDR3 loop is CATWALSDWIKTF. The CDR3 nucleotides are TGTGCCACCTGGGCACTTAGTGATTGGATCAAGACGTTT.